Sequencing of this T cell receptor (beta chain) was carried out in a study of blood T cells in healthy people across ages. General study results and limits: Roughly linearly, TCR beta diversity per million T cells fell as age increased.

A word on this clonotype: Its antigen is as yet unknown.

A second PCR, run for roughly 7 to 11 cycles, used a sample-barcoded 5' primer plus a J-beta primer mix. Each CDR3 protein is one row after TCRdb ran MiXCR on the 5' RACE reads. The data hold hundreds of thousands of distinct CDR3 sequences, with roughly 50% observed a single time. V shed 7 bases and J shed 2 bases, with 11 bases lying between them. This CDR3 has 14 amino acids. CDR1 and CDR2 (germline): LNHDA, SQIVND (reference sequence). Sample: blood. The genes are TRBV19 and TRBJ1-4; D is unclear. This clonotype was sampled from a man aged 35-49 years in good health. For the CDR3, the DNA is TGTGCCAGTACACCCCCCGGCACTAATGAAAAACTGTTTTTT. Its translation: CASTPPGTNEKLFF.